A single T cell receptor (beta chain) is shown here with its context. This entry belongs to a study of T cell responses to AZD1222 COVID-19 vaccine. Study context: Some second doses came at about 4 weeks and others at about 12 weeks; these were pooled.

TCRdb's table, derived via immunoSEQ multiplex PCR, lists solely in-frame clones and lacks some. The sample carries more than 150,000 clones, almost 95% recorded once. Trimming stripped 5 bases from V and 1 base from J, with 8 bases between. This CDR3 has 14 amino acids. CDR1 is LNHDA and CDR2 is SQIVND in the germline V gene (reference sequence). J is TRBJ2-2 and V is TRBV19; a possible D gene is TRBD1 (5 bases). The clonotype comes from an adult in good health. The sequencing here drew on peripheral blood, taken on day 0 of AZD1222 vaccination. The CDR3 coding sequence is TGTGCCAGTAGTCACAGGCAGAACACCGGGGAGCTGTTTTTT. Translating gives CASSHRQNTGELFF. The full variable domain, with the rest looked up from reference TRBV19 and TRBJ2-2, is DGGITQSPKYLFRKEGQNVTLSCEQNLNHDAMYWYRQDPGQGLRLIYYSQIVNDFQKGDIAEGYSVSREKKESFPLTVTSAQKNPTAFYLCASSHRQNTGELFFGEGSRLTVL.